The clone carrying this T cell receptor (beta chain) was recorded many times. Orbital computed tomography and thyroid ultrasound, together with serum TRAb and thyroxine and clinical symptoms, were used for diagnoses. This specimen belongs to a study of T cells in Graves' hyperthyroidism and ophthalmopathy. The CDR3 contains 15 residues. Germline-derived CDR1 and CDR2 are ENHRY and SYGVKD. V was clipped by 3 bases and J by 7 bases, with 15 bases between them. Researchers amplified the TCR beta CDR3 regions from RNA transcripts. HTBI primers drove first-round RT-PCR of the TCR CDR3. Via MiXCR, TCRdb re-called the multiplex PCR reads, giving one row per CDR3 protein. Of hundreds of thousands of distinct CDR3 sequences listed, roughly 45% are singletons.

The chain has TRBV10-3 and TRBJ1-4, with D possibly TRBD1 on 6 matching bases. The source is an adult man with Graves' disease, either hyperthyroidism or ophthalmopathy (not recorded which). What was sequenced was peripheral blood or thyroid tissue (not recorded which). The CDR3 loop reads CAISDGQLGSEKLFF. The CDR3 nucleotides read TGTGCCATCAGTGACGGACAGCTCGGGAGTGAAAAACTGTTTTTT.